The 17 T cell receptor beta chains listed next were all sequenced from one sample in a study of shared clonotypes between healthy human individuals. TCRdb's copy holds only in-frame clones and misses some; the assay was immunoSEQ multiplex PCR. The table has millions of clones, more than 90% seen once. The sequencing input was naive CD4+ T cells sorted from blood. Subset given: CD45RA+ positively selected. The origin of the receptors is a man younger than 30 in good health.

The CDR3 sequence is CASSWGAESSYNEQFF. The CDR3 DNA sequence: TGTGCCAGCAGCTGGGGGGCGGAGAGCTCCTACAATGAGCAGTTCTTC. V usage is TRBV7-6 and J usage is TRBJ2-1, with D tentatively TRBD1 or TRBD2 (6 bases each). Trimming stripped 4 bases from V and 0 bases from J, with 13 bases between. There are 16 residues in the CDR3. CDR1 is SGHVS, CDR2 FNYEAQ, per germline.

The genes are TRBV10-3 and TRBJ1-2, with D possibly matching TRBD1 (6 bases). V lost 5 bases, J lost 8 bases, and 15 bases lay in between. The CDR3 consists of 13 residues. Germline CDR1 and CDR2: ENHRY and SYGVKD. CDR3 DNA: TGTGCCATCAGTCTATGGGGGCTAGAAGGCTACACCTTC. This sequence encodes CAISLWGLEGYTF.

The chain carries TRBV2 and TRBJ1-5; 8 nucleotides align to TRBD1. V gave up 8 bases and J gave up 7 bases; unmatched junction bases: 7. This CDR3 comprises 13 residues. The germline V gene encodes CDR1 SNHLY and CDR2 FYNNEI. In nucleotides, the CDR3 is TGTGCCAGCCAGACAGGGGAGGGACAGCCCCAGCATTTT. Translation gives CASQTGEGQPQHF.

The chain recombines TRBV10-3 with TRBJ2-5, with D possibly TRBD1 on 5 matching bases. Germline loops: CDR1 ENHRY, CDR2 SYGVKD. The CDR3 is 14 residues long. The V end was cut by 0 bases, the J end by 3 bases, with 8 bases between. The CDR3 reads CAISESGPKETQYF. CDR3 coding DNA: TGTGCCATCAGTGAGTCGGGGCCTAAAGAGACCCAGTACTTC.

The chain couples TRBV4-1 to TRBJ2-3; the match to TRBD1 covers 12 bases. The germline CDR1 and CDR2 sequences are MGHRA and YSYEKL. V gave up 2 bases and J gave up 4 bases; unmatched junction bases: 7. This CDR3 is 17 amino acids long. This chain's CDR3 is CASSQYGTGGASDTQYF. The CDR3 DNA follows: TGCGCCAGCAGCCAATACGGGACAGGGGGCGCCTCAGATACGCAGTATTTT.

The chain couples TRBV19 to TRBJ2-5, with 9 nucleotides matching TRBD2. This CDR3 has 13 amino acids. Germline V gives CDR1 LNHDA, CDR2 SQIVND (reference sequence). The V and J ends lost 9 bases and 5 bases, in that order; junction bases with no gene match: 7. CDR3 bases: TGTGCCAGCCATTCCGGGACTAGCGAGACCCAGTACTTC. Translation: CASHSGTSETQYF.

CDR3 residues: CASRLDGSNYGYTF. The CDR3 DNA reads TGTGCCAGCAGACTGGACGGATCTAACTATGGCTACACCTTC. The rearrangement joins TRBV28 to TRBJ1-2; D is undetermined. CDR1 and CDR2 (germline): MDHEN, SYDVKM. The CDR3 is 14 residues long. V was shortened by 6 bases and J by 0 bases, with 11 bases between the two germline ends.

The chain joins TRBV18 to TRBJ2-1; 7 nucleotides align to TRBD1. The trim removed 5 bases at V and 5 bases at J, leaving 9 bases unmatched. Germline CDR1 KGHSH, CDR2 LQKENI. The CDR3 consists of 15 residues. Written as DNA, the CDR3 is TGTGCCAGCTCATCTACAGGGGCCAACAACAATGAGCAGTTCTTC. Encoded protein: CASSSTGANNNEQFF.

The gene calls are TRBV4-3 and TRBJ2-1; 9 bases align to TRBD1. CDR1 is LGHNA, CDR2 YSLEER, per germline. J was trimmed by 9 bases and V by 0 bases; bases with no gene match: 6. This CDR3 contains 15 residues. This CDR3 is CASSQETGGIVEQFF. The CDR3 DNA reads as TGCGCCAGCAGCCAAGAGACAGGGGGTATCGTTGAGCAGTTCTTC.

The rearrangement joins TRBV9 to TRBJ1-3, with D hard to call. Germline-derived CDR1 and CDR2 are SGDLS and YYNGEE. The CDR3 covers 15 residues. V dropped 2 bases and J dropped 0 bases, with 9 bases sitting between them. CDR3 sequence reads: CASSVESPSGNTIYF. CDR3 DNA sequence: TGTGCCAGCAGCGTGGAGTCGCCCTCTGGAAACACCATATATTTT.

The chain couples TRBV18 to TRBJ2-5; D unresolved. The CDR3 consists of 14 residues. V gave up 2 bases and J gave up 3 bases, with 10 bases separating them. CDR1 and CDR2 from the germline V gene are KGHSH and LQKENI. The CDR3 loop is CASSPIGRKETQYF. CDR3 DNA sequence: TGTGCCAGCTCACCAATCGGGCGAAAAGAGACCCAGTACTTC. Complete variable domain (other parts from reference TRBV18 and TRBJ2-5): NAGVMQNPRHLVRRRGQEARLRCSPMKGHSHVYWYRQLPEEGLKFMVYLQKENIIDESGMPKERFSAEFPKEGPSILRIQQVVRGDSAAYFCASSPIGRKETQYFGPGTRLLVL.

A single count supports this clone. The chain uses TRBV30 and TRBJ2-6; D is unclear. Germline assignment: CDR1 GTSNPN and CDR2 SVGIG (reference sequence). With 1 base removed from V and 0 bases from J, the gap between germline ends came to 10 bases. There are 16 residues in the CDR3. The CDR3, as DNA: TGTGCCTGGAGTGGGTACAGCTTCTCTGGGGCCAACGTCCTGACTTTC. Its translation is CAWSGYSFSGANVLTF.

This clone was recorded only once. Other DNA sequences from this sample encode an identical CDR3 as well. The chain links TRBV18 to TRBJ1-3; no reliable D call. CDR1 is KGHSH and CDR2 is LQKENI in the germline V gene. The CDR3 contains 16 residues. Between the trimmed V and J ends, which lost 6 bases and 0 bases, there was a span of 15 bases. CDR3 sequence reads: CASSPSGLSSGNTIYF. In DNA form, the CDR3 reads TGTGCCAGCTCGCCTTCCGGGTTGAGCTCTGGAAACACCATATATTTT.

This clone was picked up one time. The gene calls are TRBV2 and TRBJ2-1; the match to TRBD2 covers 9 bases. Losses at the gene ends were 3 bases for V and 1 base for J; bases not matched to a gene: 4. Germline V CDR1 and CDR2: SNHLY, FYNNEI. This CDR3 is built from 16 residues. The CDR3 coding sequence is TGTGCCAGCAGTGACAGTAGCGGGGGTTCCTACAATGAGCAGTTCTTC. Translation: CASSDSSGGSYNEQFF.

V gene TRBV27 combines with J gene TRBJ1-6, with no clear D. Germline assignment: CDR1 MNHEY and CDR2 SMNVEV (reference sequence). This CDR3 has 14 residues. V was shortened by 6 bases and J by 8 bases, with 14 bases between the two germline ends. CDR3 in amino acids: CASSSLSFDSPLHF. The CDR3 nucleotides read TGTGCCAGCAGCTCACTATCCTTCGATTCACCCCTCCACTTT.

With respect to this clone: This sample includes further DNA sequences coding for the same CDR3. J is TRBJ2-3 and V is TRBV9; 11 bases fit TRBD2. This CDR3 region has 15 residues. The junction had 0 bases not matched to a gene; V was cut back by 0 bases and J by 3 bases. From germline, CDR1 is SGDLS and CDR2 YYNGEE. CDR3 DNA: TGTGCCAGCAGCGTAGGGACTAGCGGGACAGATACGCAGTATTTT. Encoded protein: CASSVGTSGTDTQYF. Supplemented by reference TRBV9 and TRBJ2-3, the full variable domain reads DSGVTQTPKHLITATGQRVTLRCSPRSGDLSVYWYQQSLDQGLQFLIQYYNGEERAKGNILERFSAQQFPDLHSELNLSSLELGDSALYFCASSVGTSGTDTQYFGPGTRLTVL.

This sequence joins TRBV7-9 and TRBJ1-2; 11 bases are shared with TRBD1. The CDR3 extends over 15 amino acids. V lost 5 bases to trimming and J lost 4 bases; unmatched junction nucleotides: 6. Germline V gene sequence: CDR1 SEHNR, CDR2 FQNEAQ (reference sequence). The CDR3 DNA reads as TGTGCCAGCAGCGTTGGACAGGGGGCGGTCTATGGCTACACCTTC. Translation gives CASSVGQGAVYGYTF.